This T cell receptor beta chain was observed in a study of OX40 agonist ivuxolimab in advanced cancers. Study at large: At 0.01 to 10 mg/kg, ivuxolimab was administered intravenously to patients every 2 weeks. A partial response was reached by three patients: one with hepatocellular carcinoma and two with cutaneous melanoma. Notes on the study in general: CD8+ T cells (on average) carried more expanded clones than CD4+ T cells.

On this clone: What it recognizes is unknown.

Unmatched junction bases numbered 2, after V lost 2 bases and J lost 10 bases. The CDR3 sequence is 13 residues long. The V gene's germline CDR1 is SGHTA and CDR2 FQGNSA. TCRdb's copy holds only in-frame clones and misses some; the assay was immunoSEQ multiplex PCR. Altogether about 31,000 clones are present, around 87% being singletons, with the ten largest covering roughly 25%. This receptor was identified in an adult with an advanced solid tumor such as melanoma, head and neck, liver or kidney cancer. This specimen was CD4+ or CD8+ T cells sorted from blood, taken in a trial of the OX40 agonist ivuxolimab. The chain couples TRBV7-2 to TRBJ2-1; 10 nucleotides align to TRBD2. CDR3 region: CASSLRGLAEQFF. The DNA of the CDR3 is TGTGCCAGCAGCTTACGGGGACTAGCGGAGCAGTTCTTC.